A selection of T cell receptor beta chains follows, all from one sample in a study of cytomegalovirus exposure and HLA in healthy donors. Libraries were prepared by immunoSEQ multiplex PCR; TCRdb keeps only in-frame clonotypes and omits some of them. The data show 100,000 to 150,000 clones, approximately 83% seen once. The sequencing sample was made of PBMCs. These receptors were collected from a girl aged 2-10 years in good health and CMV-seronegative. The CDR3 runs from the conserved cysteine through the conserved F or W. The D gene is left open where the match is weak. For some rows the clone size is stated as once, few or many, or as a class when expanded; others skip it.

abundance	d_gene	v_gene	j_gene	len	CDR3aa	CDR3nt
-	TRBD1	TRBV2	TRBJ1-1	13	CASRDREGDEAFF	TGTGCCAGCAGGGACAGGGAAGGGGATGAAGCTTTCTTT
-	TRBD1	TRBV5-1	TRBJ2-7	15	CASTPAPWGTDEQYF	TGCGCCAGCACCCCCGCCCCCTGGGGGACAGACGAGCAGTACTTC
-	-	TRBV10-3	TRBJ1-4	17	CATKETGMVTTNEKLFF	TGTGCCACGAAAGAAACAGGGATGGTAACAACTAATGAAAAACTGTTTTTT
-	-	TRBV11-2	TRBJ2-3	13	CASSLDLRDTQYF	TGTGCCAGCAGCTTAGATCTCAGGGATACGCAGTATTTT
-	-	TRBV11-1	TRBJ2-1	16	CASSLGTGTEYNEQFF	TGTGCCAGCAGCTTAGGCACGGGAACGGAATACAATGAGCAGTTCTTC
-	-	TRBV7-9	TRBJ2-3	13	CASSPASVDTQYF	TGTGCCAGCAGCCCTGCTAGTGTAGATACGCAGTATTTT
once	TRBD2	TRBV28	TRBJ2-7	15	CASSSLAGVEVEQYF	TGTGCCAGCAGTTCCCTAGCGGGAGTTGAGGTCGAGCAGTACTTC
-	-	TRBV27	TRBJ2-1	13	CASRADSTNEQFF	TGTGCCAGTAGAGCCGACAGTACCAATGAGCAGTTCTTC
once	TRBD1	TRBV19	TRBJ1-5	16	CASSPPGQGRNQPQHF	TGTGCCAGTAGCCCTCCGGGACAGGGGCGCAATCAGCCCCAGCATTTT
-	TRBD1	TRBV28	TRBJ1-3	14	CASSLDRVGNTIYF	TGTGCCAGCAGCCTAGACAGGGTTGGAAACACCATATATTTT
-	TRBD2	TRBV7-7	TRBJ2-5	16	CASSLAPAGVRETQYF	TGTGCTAGCAGCTTAGCCCCAGCGGGGGTACGTGAGACCCAGTACTTC
-	TRBD2	TRBV28	TRBJ2-7	15	CASSPGLAGWREQYF	TGTGCCAGCAGCCCCGGACTAGCGGGATGGAGGGAGCAGTACTTC
-	-	TRBV4-3	TRBJ2-3	14	CASSQGDFTDTQYF	TGCGCCAGCAGCCAGGGGGACTTCACAGATACGCAGTATTTT
-	TRBD2	TRBV6-4	TRBJ2-5	15	CASRPLAGGGETQYF	TGTGCCAGCAGACCCCTAGCGGGAGGAGGAGAGACCCAGTACTTC
-	-	TRBV4-2	TRBJ2-1	15	CASSQILSSNNEQFF	TGTGCCAGCAGCCAGATACTTTCTTCTAACAATGAGCAGTTCTTC
-	-	TRBV25-1	TRBJ2-5	13	CATNTGSGETQYF	TGTGCCACCAACACAGGGTCTGGAGAGACCCAGTACTTC
few	TRBD2	TRBV29-1	TRBJ2-1	13	CSVAPSSGGKQFF	TGCAGCGTTGCACCATCTAGCGGGGGTAAGCAGTTCTTC
-	-	TRBV7-6	TRBJ1-3	12	CASSAEGNTIYF	TGTGCCAGCAGTGCCGAGGGAAACACCATATATTTT
-	TRBD2	TRBV30	TRBJ2-1	15	CAWTRGTSGRYEQFF	TGTGCCTGGACCCGCGGGACTAGCGGGAGGTACGAGCAGTTCTTC
-	TRBD1	TRBV30	TRBJ1-1	16	CAWSARGTARNTEAFF	TGTGCCTGGAGTGCGAGAGGGACAGCTCGGAACACTGAAGCTTTCTTT
-	TRBD2	TRBV28	TRBJ2-7	15	CASSFKRGGFYEQYF	TGTGCCAGCAGTTTTAAGCGCGGGGGGTTCTACGAGCAGTACTTC
-	TRBD2	TRBV2	TRBJ2-7	17	CASSGRLAGDRLYEQYF	TGTGCCAGCAGTGGTCGGCTAGCGGGGGACCGGTTGTACGAGCAGTACTTC
-	-	TRBV5-1	TRBJ2-1	17	CASSLGSSRSSYNEQFF	TGCGCCAGCAGCTTGGGGTCTAGCAGGAGCTCCTACAATGAGCAGTTCTTC
-	-	TRBV13	TRBJ1-2	12	CASSFGGYGYTF	TGTGCCAGCAGCTTCGGAGGCTATGGCTACACCTTC
-	-	TRBV10-1	TRBJ2-1	14	CASSNRTDYNEQFF	TGCGCCAGCAGTAACCGGACAGATTACAATGAGCAGTTCTTC
-	TRBD1	TRBV28	TRBJ2-5	14	CASSRTGVQETQYF	TGTGCCAGCAGTCGCACAGGGGTTCAAGAGACCCAGTACTTC
-	-	TRBV10-3	TRBJ2-3	16	CAISGSGPRGPDTQYF	TGTGCCATCAGTGGCTCCGGACCCCGAGGGCCAGATACGCAGTATTTT
-	TRBD1	TRBV5-1	TRBJ1-2	14	CASTPGQGTYGYTF	TGCGCCAGCACCCCGGGACAGGGAACTTATGGCTACACCTTC
once	-	TRBV9	TRBJ2-2	14	CASSVAVNTGELFF	TGTGCCAGCAGCGTAGCCGTGAACACCGGGGAGCTGTTTTTT
-	-	TRBV9	TRBJ1-2	14	CASSGQGINYGYTF	TGTGCCAGCAGCGGCCAGGGAATTAACTATGGCTACACCTTC
-	-	TRBV6-1	TRBJ1-5	14	CASSEVQGNQPQHF	TGTGCCAGCAGTGAAGTGCAGGGCAATCAGCCCCAGCATTTT
few	TRBD1	TRBV7-9	TRBJ1-5	15	CASSRGQGVNQPQHF	TGTGCCAGCAGCAGGGGACAGGGGGTAAATCAGCCCCAGCATTTT
few	TRBD1	TRBV4-3	TRBJ1-1	18	CASSHLPGQGAGNTEAFF	TGCGCCAGCAGCCATCTACCGGGACAGGGGGCAGGGAACACTGAAGCTTTCTTT
-	-	TRBV23-1	TRBJ2-4	14	CASRIRVQGNIQYF	TGCGCCAGCCGAATTCGGGTCCAGGGAAACATTCAGTACTTC
-	TRBD2	TRBV10-3	TRBJ2-7	18	CAISGLGLAGIALYEQYF	TGTGCCATCAGTGGGTTAGGACTAGCGGGAATCGCCCTCTACGAGCAGTACTTC
-	-	TRBV7-8	TRBJ2-1	12	CASTGLYNEQFF	TGTGCCAGCACCGGTCTGTACAATGAGCAGTTCTTC
-	-	TRBV27	TRBJ2-3	14	CASSLSPSADTQYF	TGTGCCAGCAGTTTATCGCCCAGTGCAGATACGCAGTATTTT
-	-	TRBV7-3	TRBJ2-3	14	CASSLSPSTDTQYF	TGTGCCAGCAGCTTAAGTCCTAGCACAGATACGCAGTATTTT
once	TRBD2	TRBV27	TRBJ2-1	16	CASSWVAGGFGNEQFF	TGTGCCAGCAGTTGGGTAGCGGGAGGATTTGGCAATGAGCAGTTCTTC
-	TRBD1	TRBV4-1	TRBJ2-2	16	CASSPLGQDNTGELFF	TGCGCCAGCAGCCCTTTAGGACAGGACAACACCGGGGAGCTGTTTTTT
-	-	TRBV7-8	TRBJ2-3	13	CASSPLAADTQYF	TGTGCCAGCAGTCCCCTGGCGGCAGATACGCAGTATTTT
-	TRBD1	TRBV5-4	TRBJ1-2	16	CASSLGTGGTRWGYTF	TGTGCCAGCAGCCTAGGGACAGGGGGCACCCGGTGGGGCTACACCTTC
once	-	TRBV12-5	TRBJ2-3	12	CASGPSSDTQYF	TGTGCTAGTGGTCCCTCTTCAGATACGCAGTATTTT
once	-	TRBV7-6	TRBJ2-2	18	CASSLALGGAEVTGELFF	TGTGCCAGCAGCTTAGCGTTGGGGGGTGCGGAGGTGACCGGGGAGCTGTTTTTT
-	-	TRBV7-2	TRBJ2-2	15	CASSLFTGVTGELFF	TGTGCCAGCAGCTTATTTACGGGGGTCACCGGGGAGCTGTTTTTT
-	-	TRBV19	TRBJ1-1	13	CASSTGLNTEAFF	TGTGCCAGTAGTACAGGGCTGAACACTGAAGCTTTCTTT
-	TRBD2	TRBV12-5	TRBJ2-5	16	CASGFRAGGYQETQYF	TGTGCTAGTGGTTTCCGTGCGGGGGGGTACCAAGAGACCCAGTACTTC
-	TRBD1	TRBV6-5	TRBJ1-1	14	CASSLLQGGTEAFF	TGTGCCAGCAGTCTTCTACAGGGGGGCACTGAAGCTTTCTTT
-	-	TRBV28	TRBJ2-1	15	CASSLSAGSYNEQFF	TGTGCCAGCAGTTTATCAGCGGGCTCCTACAATGAGCAGTTCTTC
-	-	TRBV14	TRBJ2-2	16	CASSQVSATGTGELFF	TGTGCCAGCAGCCAAGTTTCTGCGACGGGCACCGGGGAGCTGTTTTTT
-	-	TRBV13	TRBJ2-7	11	CASSLTGEQYF	TGTGCCAGCAGTTTAACAGGAGAGCAGTACTTC
-	TRBD1	TRBV19	TRBJ2-7	17	CASSIAARAGGNNEQYF	TGTGCCAGTAGTATAGCCGCTAGAGCAGGGGGAAATAACGAGCAGTACTTC
-	TRBD2	TRBV7-8	TRBJ2-7	13	CASSVGGSYEQYF	TGTGCCAGCAGCGTCGGCGGGAGCTACGAGCAGTACTTC
-	TRBD1	TRBV25-1	TRBJ2-5	17	CASSAVTGQGHQETQYF	TGTGCCAGCAGTGCGGTAACGGGACAGGGCCACCAAGAGACCCAGTACTTC
once	TRBD1	TRBV7-2	TRBJ1-4	15	CASSSRQGAYEKLFF	TGTGCCAGCAGCTCTCGACAGGGGGCGTATGAAAAACTGTTTTTT
-	-	TRBV28	TRBJ2-7	13	CASSLDLVYEQYF	TGTGCCAGCAGTTTAGATCTAGTCTACGAGCAGTACTTC
-	TRBD1	TRBV5-4	TRBJ2-7	16	CASSLTHGTGYYEQYF	TGTGCCAGCAGCTTGACCCACGGGACAGGATACTACGAGCAGTACTTC